The rows below give T cell receptor beta chains drawn from one sample of a study of blood T cell repertoires in COVID-19. TCRdb keeps only in-frame clones here, not all; method: immunoSEQ multiplex PCR. The sample lists 55,000 to 75,000 clones; around 80% were seen once. The sample taken for sequencing was peripheral blood. The receptors come from a human donor in a cohort sampled during active COVID-19. CDR3s include the opening cysteine and the closing phenylalanine or tryptophan.

>TRBJ2-3|TRBV2
CASDSRLAGGADTQYF
>TRBJ2-3|TRBV5-1
CASSWTGTGTDTQYF
>TRBJ2-2|TRBV18
CASSPRAGGNTGELFF
>TRBJ2-1|TRBV7-2
CASKAGGPYNEQFF
>TRBJ2-5|TRBV28
CASTHWTSGRPKETQYF
>TRBJ2-1|TRBV6-5
CASSIIRVNEQFF
>TRBJ2-7|TRBV7-9
CASSLMTALSYEQYF
>TRBJ1-2|TRBV5-1
CASSFGQVGTYGYTF
>TRBJ2-1|TRBV18
CASSPLRSSYNEQFF
>TRBJ2-1|TRBV9
CASSARTSGEQFF
>TRBJ1-5|TRBV5-6
CASSLATGDQPQHF
>TRBJ1-2|TRBV19
CASSIPGTGDGGYTF
>TRBJ2-7|TRBV11-1
CASSLGAGGSSYEQYF
>TRBJ1-4|TRBV4-1
CASSQEGSLVGAANEKLFF
>TRBJ1-2|TRBV4-2
CASSQTGQGLYGYTF
>TRBJ2-7|TRBV4-1
CASSQFDGEQYF
>TRBJ2-7|TRBV6-5
CASSYQAGSLEQYF
>TRBJ2-3|TRBV7-2
CASSLAGLTDTQYF
>TRBJ1-4|TRBV7-9
CAISPTGTANEKLFF
>TRBJ2-3|TRBV10-2
CAIQTSGSPGADTQYF
>TRBJ2-1|TRBV7-9
CASSLSGHPSNEQFF
>TRBJ2-1|TRBV28
CASRPPNGQGKGGLHYNEQFF
>TRBJ2-3|TRBV27
CASSLSQADTQYF
>TRBJ2-7|TRBV7-3
CASSLTGGRFDEQYF
>TRBJ1-5|TRBV28
CASSLVRGNQPQHF
>TRBJ2-5|TRBV7-9
CASSLSRTRDRAQETQYF
>TRBJ2-1|TRBV4-2
CASSQDWASGFGNEQFF
>TRBJ1-2|TRBV11-2
CASSLAPLGGYTF
>TRBJ2-1|TRBV5-1
CASTERNEQFF
>TRBJ2-7|TRBV28
CASSSRWERSWLEQYF
>TRBJ1-1|TRBV30
CAWSVTPLGAAEAFF
>TRBJ1-1|TRBV10-2
CASNDLNTEAFF
>TRBJ2-4|TRBV7-9
CASSLGVRGPTTSNIQYF
>TRBJ2-3|TRBV11-2
CASSFGTSGEGDTQYF
>TRBJ2-1|TRBV3-1/TRBV3-2
CASSQEVTRQSQDNEQFF
>TRBJ2-7|TRBV28
CASTGRGTDKYF
>TRBJ2-1|TRBV19
CASSIDLEPYNEQFF
>TRBJ2-7|TRBV6-6
CASSSGRGLEQYF
>TRBJ1-5|TRBV28
CASSPLRGVDQPQHF
>TRBJ2-7|TRBV4-2
CASSQVVAGTYEQYF